This T cell receptor (beta chain) was recovered during a study of OX40 agonist ivuxolimab in advanced cancers. Across the study: Clinicians treated patients with ivuxolimab, an agonistic anti-OX40 (CD134) antibody. Those enrolled were 80% to 85% male, with a mean age of around 60 years and ages from roughly 20 to 85. Three patients, one with hepatocellular carcinoma and two with cutaneous melanoma, achieved partial responses.

Sequencing used immunoSEQ multiplex PCR; TCRdb keeps in-frame clones, though not all of them. This sample has roughly 73,000 clones, with around nine tenths found just once. Findings and caveats of the study: Blood T cells, both CD4+ and CD8+, expanded clonally by week 6 at 0.1 to 3.0 mg/kg.

Note on this clone: Its specificity is unknown.

The germline gives CDR1 MNHNS, CDR2 SASEGT. The V gene lost 0 bases and the J gene lost 6 bases, with 16 bases spanning the gap. This CDR3 spans 16 amino acids. Sequencing was performed on CD4+ or CD8+ T cells sorted from blood, taken in a trial of the OX40 agonist ivuxolimab. The rearrangement uses TRBV6-1 and TRBJ2-3; a possible D gene is TRBD1 (6 bases). This TCR came from an adult with an advanced solid tumor such as melanoma, head and neck, liver or kidney cancer. The CDR3 reads CASSEAGQVRGDTQYF. As DNA, the CDR3 is TGTGCCAGCAGTGAAGCGGGTCAGGTTAGGGGGGATACGCAGTATTTT.